This T cell receptor beta chain comes out of a study of blood T cell repertoires in COVID-19. Study background: Nucleic acid was either cDNA or gDNA, and it came from T cells, B-cell-depleted T cells, or PBMCs.

The data were produced by immunoSEQ multiplex PCR, yet TCRdb's version contains in-frame clones alone and is incomplete. The table shows roughly 240,000 clones, with roughly 85% occurring only once. Before they entered the study, exposed participants had met a COVID-19 case within 2 weeks. This TCR was sampled from a woman aged 40 to 49 who had been exposed to COVID-19. Sequencing used PBMCs or T cells enriched from blood (not recorded which).

This CDR3 reads CASSPFAGDGYNEQFF. The CDR3 DNA follows: TGCGCCAGCAGCCCCTTCGCGGGGGACGGCTACAATGAGCAGTTCTTC. The chain uses TRBV5-1 and TRBJ2-1; 7 bases are shared with TRBD2. Looked up from germline, CDR1 is SGHRS and CDR2 is YFSETQ. This CDR3 is built from 16 residues. After removal of 4 bases from V and 3 bases from J, the junction contained 10 bases not matched to a gene. Full variable domain (missing parts from reference TRBV5-1 and TRBJ2-1): KAGVTQTPRYLIKTRGQQVTLSCSPISGHRSVSWYQQTPGQGLQFLFEYFSETQRNKGNFPGRFSGRQFSNSRSEMNVSTLELGDSALYLCASSPFAGDGYNEQFFGPGTRLTVL.